The present entry profiles one TCR beta chain with its context. The entry originates in a study of blood T cell repertoires in COVID-19. Study summary: T cells, B-cell-depleted T cells, or PBMCs provided the cDNA or gDNA that served as material.

Original methodology: Reference gene primer amplification in the assay estimated nucleated cell counts. Sequencing was performed with immunoSEQ multiplex PCR; in TCRdb, only in-frame clones are kept and a portion is missing. That table gives V, J and clone size, and the DNA gave D and trimming. The table has over 250,000 clones, 75% to 90% seen once. The CDR3 contains 17 residues. Germline CDR1 reads SNHLY; CDR2 reads FYNNEI. J was trimmed by 3 bases and V by 10 bases; bases with no gene match: 10. This chain joins TRBV2 and TRBJ1-6; TRBD1 agrees at 12 bases. The receptor comes from a woman between 40 and 55 years old who had recovered from COVID-19. Sample: peripheral blood. CDR3 loop: CATQRDRGLVYNSPLHF. CDR3 coding DNA: TGTGCCACCCAGCGGGACAGGGGGCTGGTCTATAATTCACCCCTCCACTTT.